This entry features one T cell receptor (beta chain) sequence. The ends were cut back, 1 base at V and 10 bases at J, with 8 bases in the middle. This CDR3 spans 12 amino acids. The germline V gene has CDR1 LGHDT and CDR2 YNNKEL (reference sequence). MiXCR was run by TCRdb on the 5' RACE reads, yielding one entry per CDR3 protein. This sample yields roughly 470,000 distinct CDR3 sequences, of which roughly 13% are seen a single time; 0.95% to 1% belongs to the top ten. The source of the sample is a study of identical twins. A further study also used this sample, focusing on yellow fever vaccine responses in identical twins.

Sample: CD4+ T cells sorted from blood. The chain uses TRBV3-1 and TRBJ2-1; D not certain. This sequence was found in a woman younger than 35 in good health. The CDR3 protein is CASSQVGQEQFF. The CDR3 DNA is TGTGCCAGCAGCCAAGTCGGGCAGGAGCAGTTCTTC.